This TCR beta chain was identified in a study of OX40 agonist ivuxolimab in advanced cancers. This CDR3 contains 14 residues. The ends were cut back, 3 bases at V and 10 bases at J, with 18 bases in the middle. Looked up from germline, CDR1 is LNHDA and CDR2 is SQIVND (reference sequence). TCRdb keeps only in-frame clones here, not all; method: immunoSEQ multiplex PCR. The sample includes approximately 54,000 clones, 65% to 85% seen only once; the top ten take just over 3%. On this clone: Its antigen is unknown.

General study results and limits: Some of the lowest clonal expansion was seen in partial responders at 0.1-3.0 mg/kg.

The TCR comes from an adult with an advanced solid tumor such as melanoma, head and neck, liver or kidney cancer. Sequenced material: CD4+ or CD8+ T cells sorted from blood, taken in a trial of the OX40 agonist ivuxolimab. This sequence joins TRBV19 and TRBJ2-5; weak D call: TRBD2 (6 bases). The CDR3 protein is CASSIRRAPGVQYF. CDR3 nucleotides: TGTGCCAGTAGTATTCGGCGGGCCCCGGGGGTCCAGTACTTC. The complete variable domain, with remaining parts taken from reference TRBV19 and TRBJ2-5, reads DGGITQSPKYLFRKEGQNVTLSCEQNLNHDAMYWYRQDPGQGLRLIYYSQIVNDFQKGDIAEGYSVSREKKESFPLTVTSAQKNPTAFYLCASSIRRAPGVQYFGPGTRLLVL.